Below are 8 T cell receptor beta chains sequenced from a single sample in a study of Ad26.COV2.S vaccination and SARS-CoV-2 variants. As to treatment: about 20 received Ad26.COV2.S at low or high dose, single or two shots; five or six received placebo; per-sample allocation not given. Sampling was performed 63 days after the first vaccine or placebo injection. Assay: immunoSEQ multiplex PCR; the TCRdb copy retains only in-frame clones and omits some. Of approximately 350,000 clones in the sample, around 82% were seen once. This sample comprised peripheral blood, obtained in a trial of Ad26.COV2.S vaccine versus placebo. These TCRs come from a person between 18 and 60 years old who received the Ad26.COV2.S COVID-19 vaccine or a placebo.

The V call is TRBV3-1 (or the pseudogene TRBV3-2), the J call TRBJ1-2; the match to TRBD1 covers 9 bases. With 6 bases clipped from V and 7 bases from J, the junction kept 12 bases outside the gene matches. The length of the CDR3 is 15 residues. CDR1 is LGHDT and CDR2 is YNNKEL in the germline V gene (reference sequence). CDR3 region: CASSLDDRGMAGYTF. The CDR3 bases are TGTGCCAGCAGTTTGGATGACAGGGGGATGGCTGGCTACACCTTC.

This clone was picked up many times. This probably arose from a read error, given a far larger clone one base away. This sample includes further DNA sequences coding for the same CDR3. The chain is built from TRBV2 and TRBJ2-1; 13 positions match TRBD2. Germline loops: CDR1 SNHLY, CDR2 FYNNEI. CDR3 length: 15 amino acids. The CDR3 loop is CASNGLAGVGDELFF. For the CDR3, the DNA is TGTGCCAGCAACGGACTAGCGGGGGTCGGGGATGAGCTGTTCTTC.

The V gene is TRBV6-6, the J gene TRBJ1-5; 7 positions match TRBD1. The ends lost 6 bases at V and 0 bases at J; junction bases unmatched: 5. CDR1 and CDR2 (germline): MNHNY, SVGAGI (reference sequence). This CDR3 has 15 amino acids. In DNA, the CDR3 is TGTGCCAGCAGCTATAGACAGGGTAGCAATCAGCCCCAGCATTTT. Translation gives CASSYRQGSNQPQHF.

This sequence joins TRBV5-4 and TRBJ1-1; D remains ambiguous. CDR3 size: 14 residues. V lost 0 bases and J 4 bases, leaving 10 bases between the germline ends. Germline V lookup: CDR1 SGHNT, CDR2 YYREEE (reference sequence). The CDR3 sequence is CASSLAAGPTEAFF. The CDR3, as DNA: TGTGCCAGCAGCTTGGCAGCAGGTCCCACTGAAGCTTTCTTT.

The CDR3 DNA sequence: TGTGCCAGCAGCAACCAGGTCTCCTACGAGCAGTACTTC. Its protein product is CASSNQVSYEQYF. The chain carries TRBV21-1 and TRBJ2-7; the D call in the table, TRBD1, was not verified against the DNA. TRBV21-1 is a pseudogene segment. The CDR3 has 13 amino acids.

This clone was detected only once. The CDR3, as DNA: TGTGCCAGCTCAGCAATCACTAGCGGGTTCAGCAATCAGCCCCAGCATTTT. Translated: CASSAITSGFSNQPQHF. The chain links TRBV18 to TRBJ1-5; D not resolved. This CDR3 region has 17 residues. V lost 5 bases, J lost 1 base, and 18 bases lay in between. Germline V gene data show CDR1 as KGHSH and CDR2 as LQKENI.

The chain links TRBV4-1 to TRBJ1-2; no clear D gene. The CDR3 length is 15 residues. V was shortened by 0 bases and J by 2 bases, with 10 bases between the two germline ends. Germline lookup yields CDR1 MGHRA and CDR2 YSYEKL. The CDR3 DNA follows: TGCGCCAGCAGCCAAGATCGGGCACGGAACTATGGCTACACCTTC. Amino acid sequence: CASSQDRARNYGYTF.

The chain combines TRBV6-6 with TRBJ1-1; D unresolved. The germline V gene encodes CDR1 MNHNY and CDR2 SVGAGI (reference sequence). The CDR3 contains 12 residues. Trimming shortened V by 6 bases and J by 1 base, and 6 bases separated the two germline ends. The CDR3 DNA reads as TGTGCCAGCAGCCAACGGAACACTGAAGCTTTCTTT. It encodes CASSQRNTEAFF.